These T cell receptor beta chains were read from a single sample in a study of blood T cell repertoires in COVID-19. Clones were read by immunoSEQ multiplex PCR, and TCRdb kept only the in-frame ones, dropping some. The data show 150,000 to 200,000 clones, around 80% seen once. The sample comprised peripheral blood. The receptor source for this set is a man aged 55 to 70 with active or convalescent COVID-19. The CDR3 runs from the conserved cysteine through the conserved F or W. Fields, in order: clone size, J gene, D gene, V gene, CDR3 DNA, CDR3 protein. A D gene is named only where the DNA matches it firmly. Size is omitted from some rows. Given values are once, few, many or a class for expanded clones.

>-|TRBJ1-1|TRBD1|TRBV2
TGTGCCAGCAGTCCCGACAGGGGGATTGAAGCTTTCTTT
CASSPDRGIEAFF
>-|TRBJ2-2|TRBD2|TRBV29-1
TGCAGCGTTAGGTTGGGCGGGAGCACCGGGGAGCTGTTTTTT
CSVRLGGSTGELFF
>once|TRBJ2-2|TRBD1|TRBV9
TGTGCCAGCAGCAAACGACAGGGCTGGACCGGGGAGCTGTTTTTT
CASSKRQGWTGELFF
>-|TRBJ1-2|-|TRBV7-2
TGTGCCAGCAGCTCCAATCTACAGGATGGCTACACCTTC
CASSSNLQDGYTF
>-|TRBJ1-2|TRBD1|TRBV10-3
TGTGCCATCAAGGGACAGGGGGGCCTATATGGCTACACCTTC
CAIKGQGGLYGYTF
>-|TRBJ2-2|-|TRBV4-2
TGTGCCAGCAGATCCGGCCCCGGGGGCACCGGGGAGCTGTTTTTT
CASRSGPGGTGELFF
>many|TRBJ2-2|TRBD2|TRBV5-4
TGTGCCAGCAGCTCGCGACTAGCGGGTACCGGGGAGCTGTTTTTT
CASSSRLAGTGELFF
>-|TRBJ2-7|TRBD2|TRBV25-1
TGTGCCAGCAGTGAATCGGGAGGTCGGACCTACGAGCAGTACTTC
CASSESGGRTYEQYF
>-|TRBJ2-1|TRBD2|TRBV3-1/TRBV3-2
TGTGCCAGCAGCCCCGGACTAGCGATGAACAATGAGCAGTTCTTC
CASSPGLAMNNEQFF
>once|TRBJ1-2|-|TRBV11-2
TGTGCCAGCAGCTTAGGTAACAGCCTCTATGGCTACACCTTC
CASSLGNSLYGYTF
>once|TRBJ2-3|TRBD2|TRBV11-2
TGTGCCAGCAGCTTAAGTAGCGGGCGTAGCACAGATACGCAGTATTTT
CASSLSSGRSTDTQYF
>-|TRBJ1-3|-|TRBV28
TGTGCCAGCTTCTCCGGGACACACGCTGGAAACACCATATATTTT
CASFSGTHAGNTIYF
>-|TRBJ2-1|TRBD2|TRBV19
TGTGCCAGCATAGCGGGGGGGTCCTACAATGAGCAGTTCTTC
CASIAGGSYNEQFF
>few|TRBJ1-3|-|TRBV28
TGTGCCAGCTTAACGTCCGGCTCTGGAAACACCATATATTTT
CASLTSGSGNTIYF
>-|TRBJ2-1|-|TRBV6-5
TGTGCCAGCAGTTACTCGAGTAGCTTCAATGAGCAGTTCTTC
CASSYSSSFNEQFF
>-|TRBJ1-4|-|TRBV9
TGTGCCAGCAGCGTAGAACCGAGTTTTAATGAAAAACTGTTTTTT
CASSVEPSFNEKLFF
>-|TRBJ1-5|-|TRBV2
TGTGCCAGCAGGAGGCTGGTGAATAGCAATCAGCCCCAGCATTTT
CASRRLVNSNQPQHF
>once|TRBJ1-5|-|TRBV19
TGTGCCAGTAGACAGGGAGTTGGTCAGCCCCAGCATTTT
CASRQGVGQPQHF
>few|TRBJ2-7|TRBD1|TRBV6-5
TGTGCCAGCAACCCCGGGACAGGGGTTTTATACGAGCAGTACTTC
CASNPGTGVLYEQYF
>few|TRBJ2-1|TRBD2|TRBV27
TGTGCCAGCAGTGTCCTCACGAGGGGACTAGCGGCCTACAATGAGCAGTTCTTC
CASSVLTRGLAAYNEQFF
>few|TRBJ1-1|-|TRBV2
TGTGCCAGCATCGGTTGGACTGAAGCTTTCTTT
CASIGWTEAFF
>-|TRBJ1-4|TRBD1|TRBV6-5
TGTGCCAGCAGTTACGGGACAGATGAAAAACTGTTTTTT
CASSYGTDEKLFF
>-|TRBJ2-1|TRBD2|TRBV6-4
TGTGCCAGCAGTACTAGCGGGGCCGCGCCCTACAATGAGCAGTTCTTC
CASSTSGAAPYNEQFF
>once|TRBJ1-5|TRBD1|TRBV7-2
TGTGCCAGCAGTCGTGAGACAGGGAGCAATCAGCCCCAGCATTTT
CASSRETGSNQPQHF
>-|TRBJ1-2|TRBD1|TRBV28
TGTGCCAGCAGTTTAGGTTGGACAGGGGAGGATGGCTACACCTTC
CASSLGWTGEDGYTF
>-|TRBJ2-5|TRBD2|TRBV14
TGTGCCAGCAGCCCCCTACTAGCGGGCATCGAGACCCAGTACTTC
CASSPLLAGIETQYF
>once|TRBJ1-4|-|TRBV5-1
TGCGCCAGCAGCTTGTCCCAAGGGAGGGAAAAACTGTTTTTT
CASSLSQGREKLFF
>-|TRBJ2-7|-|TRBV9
TGTGCCAGCAGCGTAGGGCAGGGAAGGCTCTACGAGCAGTACTTC
CASSVGQGRLYEQYF
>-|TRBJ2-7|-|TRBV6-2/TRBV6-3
TGTGCCAGCAGTTACTGGCAGGGCCGGTACGAGCAGTACTTC
CASSYWQGRYEQYF
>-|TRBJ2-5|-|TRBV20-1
TGCAGTGCTAGTCGGACAGTACAAGAGACCCAGTACTTC
CSASRTVQETQYF
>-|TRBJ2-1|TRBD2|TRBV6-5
TGTGCCAGCAGCCCCCCTAGCGGGACCTACAATGAGCAGTTCTTC
CASSPPSGTYNEQFF
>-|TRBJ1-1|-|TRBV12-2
TGTGCAAGTCGCTTAGCCAACAGGGTAACTAGCACTGAAGCTTTCTTT
CASRLANRVTSTEAFF
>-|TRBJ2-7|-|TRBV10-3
TGTGCCATCAGGTCCCAGCGGAGCTCCTACGAGCAGTACTTC
CAIRSQRSSYEQYF
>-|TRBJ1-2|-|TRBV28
TGTGCCAGCAGTTTGGGCAGGGGTGAAGAGGGCTACACCTTC
CASSLGRGEEGYTF
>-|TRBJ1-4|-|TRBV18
TGTGCCAGCTCACTCCTCAGTGAGGCGACTAATGAAAAACTGTTTTTT
CASSLLSEATNEKLFF
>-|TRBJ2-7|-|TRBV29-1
TGCAGCGTTTATGACAGTAATCTCTCCTACGAGCAGTACTTC
CSVYDSNLSYEQYF
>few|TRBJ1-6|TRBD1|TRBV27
TGTGCCAGCAGGGGGACAGCCAATTCACCCCTCCACTTT
CASRGTANSPLHF
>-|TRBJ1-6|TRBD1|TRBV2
TGTGCCAGCGACAGGGGTAGGGATAATTCACCCCTCCACTTT
CASDRGRDNSPLHF
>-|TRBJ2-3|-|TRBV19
TGTGCCAGCGCGCCAGGGCCCGGCACAGATACGCAGTATTTT
CASAPGPGTDTQYF
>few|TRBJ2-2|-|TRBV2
TGTGCCAGCAGTTTAAGGGGGAGTAGTACCGGGGAGCTGTTTTTT
CASSLRGSSTGELFF
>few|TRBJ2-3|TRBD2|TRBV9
TGTGCCAGCAGCGTAGGAACTAGCGGGGTGGGTGGGGATACGCAGTATTTT
CASSVGTSGVGGDTQYF
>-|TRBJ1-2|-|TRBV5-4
TGTGCCAGCAGCTCACTAGGGCAGGCCAACTATGGCTACACCTTC
CASSSLGQANYGYTF
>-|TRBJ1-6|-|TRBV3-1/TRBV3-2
TGTGCCAAAGACATGGGGCACTTTAGCTCCTATAATTCACCCCTCCACTTT
CAKDMGHFSSYNSPLHF
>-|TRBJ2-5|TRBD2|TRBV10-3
TGTGCCATCAGAAGCGGGAGGGAAGAGACCCAGTACTTC
CAIRSGREETQYF
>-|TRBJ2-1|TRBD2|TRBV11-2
TGTGCCAGCAGCTTACTCCGCACTAGCGGGAGGGCCAGTGAGCAGTTCTTC
CASSLLRTSGRASEQFF
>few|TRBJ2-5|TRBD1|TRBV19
TGTGCCAGTAGTATCGAAGACAGGGGAATGGGAGAGACCCAGTACTTC
CASSIEDRGMGETQYF
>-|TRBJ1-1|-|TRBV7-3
TGTGCCAGCAGCTTAAGCGGCGGGGCTGAAGCTTTCTTT
CASSLSGGAEAFF
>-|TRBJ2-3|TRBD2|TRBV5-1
TGCGCCAGCAGCGCCGAGCGGGGGAGCACAGATACGCAGTATTTT
CASSAERGSTDTQYF
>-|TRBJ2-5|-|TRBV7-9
TGTGCCAGCAGCTTAGCCTCAGGGAGGGAGACCCAGTACTTC
CASSLASGRETQYF
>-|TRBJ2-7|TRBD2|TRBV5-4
TGTGCCAGCAGCGGTGGAACTACTAGCGGGAGCCACGAGCAGTACTTC
CASSGGTTSGSHEQYF
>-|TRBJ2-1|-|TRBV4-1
TGCGCCAGCAGCCAAGCTTTCAATGAGCAGTTCTTC
CASSQAFNEQFF
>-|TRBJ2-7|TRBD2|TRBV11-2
TGTGCCAGCAGCTTGGGACTAGCGGCCCTCTACGAGCAGTACTTC
CASSLGLAALYEQYF
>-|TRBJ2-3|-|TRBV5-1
TGCGCCAGCAGCTTGCAAGACTCCCGAAGAGATACGCAGTATTTT
CASSLQDSRRDTQYF